One and the same sample provided the 19 T cell receptor beta chains below, sequenced in a study of blood T cell repertoires in COVID-19. Some clones are missing from TCRdb's copy, which holds only in-frame ones; the method was immunoSEQ multiplex PCR. In the table there are 110,000 to 150,000 clones, 75% to 85% of which are singletons. The sample was peripheral blood. Receptors originate from a man between 60 and 70 years old with active or convalescent COVID-19.

This clone was found a few times. CDR3 loop: CATSAWTGGTDTQYF. For the CDR3, the DNA is TGTGCCACCAGTGCCTGGACAGGGGGCACAGATACGCAGTATTTT. V gene TRBV24-1 combines with J gene TRBJ2-3; 9 positions agree with TRBD1. CDR1 and CDR2 from the germline V gene are KGHDR and SFDVKD. The CDR3 runs 15 residues. V gave up 5 bases and J gave up 1 base; unmatched junction bases: 3.

V usage is TRBV28 and J usage is TRBJ1-2, with 7 positions matching TRBD1. Germline CDR1 reads MDHEN; CDR2 reads SYDVKM. The CDR3 extends over 13 amino acids. Losses at the gene ends were 7 bases for V and 7 bases for J; bases not matched to a gene: 9. The CDR3 DNA reads TGTGCCAGCATCAAAGACAGGGTGGGTGGCTACACCTTC. Its translation is CASIKDRVGGYTF.

V and J are TRBV14 and TRBJ1-2, with D possibly TRBD1 on 5 matching bases. Trimming took off 2 bases at V and 7 bases at J, with 11 bases between the two ends. CDR3 size: 13 residues. CDR1 SGHDN and CDR2 FVKESK come from the germline V gene. The CDR3 DNA reads as TGTGCCAGCAGCCAACAGGGACTGGGTGGCTACACCTTC. It is translated as CASSQQGLGGYTF. The whole variable domain, filled in from reference TRBV14 and TRBJ1-2, reads EAGVTQFPSHSVIEKGQTVTLRCDPISGHDNLYWYRRVMGKEIKFLLHFVKESKQDESGMPNNRFLAERTGGTYSTLKVQPAELEDSGVYFCASSQQGLGGYTFGSGTRLTVV.

This chain uses TRBV12-2 with TRBJ1-1; the table's D call TRBD1 went unverified against the DNA. TRBV12-2 is a listed pseudogene. The CDR3 has 15 amino acids. The CDR3 nucleotides are TGTGCAAGTCGCTTCACCAGGGGCTACAGCTATGAAGCTTTCTTT. Protein product: CASRFTRGYSYEAFF.

The rearrangement uses TRBV18 and TRBJ1-2, with 11 bases identical to TRBD1. This CDR3 has 16 amino acids. In germline, CDR1 is KGHSH, CDR2 LQKENI. Unmatched junction bases numbered 3, after V lost 3 bases and J lost 0 bases. The CDR3: CASSPGTGGTNYGYTF. In nucleotides, the CDR3 is TGTGCCAGCTCACCCGGGACAGGGGGAACTAACTATGGCTACACCTTC.

J is TRBJ2-5 and V is TRBV4-3, with 10 bases identical to TRBD2. Trimming removed 0 bases from V and 3 bases from J; junction bases left unmatched: 7. Germline V gives CDR1 LGHNA, CDR2 YSLEER. This CDR3 is 17 amino acids long. Here the CDR3 reads CASSQEAPSGGKETQYF. As DNA, the CDR3 is TGCGCCAGCAGCCAAGAGGCCCCTAGCGGGGGAAAAGAGACCCAGTACTTC.

The sample holds one count of this clone. V gene TRBV11-2 combines with J gene TRBJ2-7; 9 nucleotides agree with TRBD2. This CDR3 region has 13 residues. The V segment lost 3 bases and the J segment 4 bases; nucleotides outside the gene matches: 1. Germline V gene lookup returns CDR1 SGHAT and CDR2 FQNNGV. In nucleotides, the CDR3 is TGTGCCAGCAGCTTGGGACTAGCTTACGAGCAGTACGTC. Its translation: CASSLGLAYEQYV.

The chain is built from TRBV4-3 and TRBJ1-5, with TRBD1 matching 8 bases. The CDR3 contains 18 residues. Per the germline V gene, CDR1 is LGHNA and CDR2 is YSLEER. Losses at the gene ends were 0 bases for V and 3 bases for J; bases not matched to a gene: 10. The CDR3 sequence: CASSQDVPGTGHNQPQHF. CDR3 nucleotides: TGCGCCAGCAGCCAAGATGTTCCTGGGACAGGACACAATCAGCCCCAGCATTTT.

The chain uses TRBV29-1 and TRBJ1-2; 8 nucleotides line up with TRBD1. Unmatched junction bases numbered 7, after V lost 5 bases and J lost 8 bases. Germline CDR1 reads SQVTM; CDR2 reads ANQGSEA. The CDR3 has 12 amino acids. CDR3 loop: CSVLRGTGGYTF. The CDR3, as DNA: TGCAGCGTTCTTCGGGGGACAGGAGGCTACACCTTC.

The chain links TRBV28 to TRBJ2-6; tentative D call: TRBD1 (6 bases). The CDR3 extends over 14 amino acids. Looked up from germline, CDR1 is MDHEN and CDR2 is SYDVKM. The ends were cut back, 8 bases at V and 4 bases at J, with 12 bases in the middle. CDR3 protein: CASLTGAGANVLTF. In nucleotides, the CDR3 is TGTGCCAGCCTGACAGGTGCCGGGGCCAACGTCCTGACTTTC.

V is TRBV4-1 and J is TRBJ2-5; D is undetermined. This CDR3 spans 14 amino acids. The germline V gene encodes CDR1 MGHRA and CDR2 YSYEKL. V was shortened by 1 base and J by 1 base, with 7 bases between the two germline ends. In nucleotides, the CDR3 is TGCGCCAGCAGCCAAGTTGGCATCCAAGAGACCCAGTACTTC. Its translation: CASSQVGIQETQYF.

The chain recombines TRBV30 with TRBJ2-3, with 8 bases identical to TRBD1. The germline gives CDR1 GTSNPN, CDR2 SVGIG (reference sequence). The CDR3 consists of 15 residues. Losses at the gene ends were 0 bases for V and 3 bases for J; bases not matched to a gene: 5. CDR3 sequence (DNA): TGTGCCTGGAGTGTTGGACAGGGTAGGACAGATACGCAGTATTTT. Translating gives CAWSVGQGRTDTQYF. The whole variable domain, remainder taken from reference TRBV30 and TRBJ2-3, is SQTIHQWPATLVQPVGSPLSLECTVEGTSNPNLYWYRQAAGRGLQLLFYSVGIGQISSEVPQNLSASRPQDRQFILSSKKLLLSDSGFYLCAWSVGQGRTDTQYFGPGTRLTVL.

CDR3 DNA: TGTGCCACCCTAACGCTTACGACAGGAGCTTCCTATAATTCACCCCTCCACTTT. Protein product: CATLTLTTGASYNSPLHF. The J gene is TRBJ1-6, the V gene TRBV19, with D perhaps TRBD1 (6 bases). This CDR3 is 18 amino acids long. Per the germline V gene, CDR1 is LNHDA and CDR2 is SQIVND (reference sequence). V was clipped by 10 bases and J by 1 base, with 23 bases between them. Combining the CDR3 with reference TRBV19 and TRBJ1-6 gives the whole variable domain DGGITQSPKYLFRKEGQNVTLSCEQNLNHDAMYWYRQDPGQGLRLIYYSQIVNDFQKGDIAEGYSVSREKKESFPLTVTSAQKNPTAFYLCATLTLTTGASYNSPLHFGNGTRLTVT.

The chain uses TRBV19 and TRBJ2-3, with TRBD2 identical over 8 bases. From germline, CDR1 is LNHDA and CDR2 SQIVND (reference sequence). V dropped 7 bases and J dropped 0; count of bases not matched to a gene: 6. There are 15 residues in the CDR3. As DNA, the CDR3 is TGTGCCAGTAATCCCGGGACTAGGAGCACAGATACGCAGTATTTT. It specifies CASNPGTRSTDTQYF.

The V call is TRBV5-6, the J call TRBJ2-2; D remains unclear. The CDR3 length is 13 residues. V was cut by 2 bases and J by 2 bases, with 4 bases left in between. Looked up from germline, CDR1 is SGHDT and CDR2 is YYEEEE. The CDR3: CASSFINTGELFF. CDR3 DNA sequence: TGTGCCAGCAGCTTCATTAACACCGGGGAGCTGTTTTTT.

The V and J genes are TRBV3-1 (or the pseudogene TRBV3-2) and TRBJ2-7; 15 bases agree with TRBD2. The CDR3 has 18 residues. The V and J ends lost 4 bases and 7 bases, in that order; junction bases with no gene match: 14. Germline CDR1 and CDR2: LGHDT and YNNKEL (reference sequence). The CDR3 protein is CASSPRPGLAGGPPEQYV. The CDR3 coding sequence is TGTGCCAGCAGCCCTCGACCGGGACTAGCGGGAGGCCCCCCGGAGCAGTACGTC.

This clone was seen a single time. J is TRBJ1-2 and V is TRBV24-1, with 9 bases matching TRBD1. CDR3 length equals 16 residues. Unmatched junction bases numbered 7, after V lost 3 bases and J lost 3 bases. Germline V gene lookup returns CDR1 KGHDR and CDR2 SFDVKD. The CDR3 nucleotides are TGTGCCACCAGTGATGTCAAGACAGGGGGAGACTATGGCTACACCTTC. Encoded protein: CATSDVKTGGDYGYTF.

V usage is TRBV24-1 and J usage is TRBJ1-2; D unclear. This CDR3 region has 15 residues. Germline CDR1 and CDR2: KGHDR and SFDVKD. The V and J ends lost 2 bases and 7 bases respectively, with 16 bases between them. This CDR3 is CATSDSWTNHLGYTF. CDR3 nucleotide sequence: TGTGCCACCAGTGATTCCTGGACTAATCACCTTGGCTACACCTTC.

The V gene is TRBV11-3, the J gene TRBJ2-7, with 7 bases aligning to TRBD1. The CDR3 contains 14 residues. With 10 bases clipped from V and 0 bases from J, the junction kept 9 bases outside the gene matches. Germline assignment: CDR1 SGHNT and CDR2 YENEEA. This CDR3 is CATSPTGDSYEQYF. Written as DNA, the CDR3 is TGTGCCACCTCTCCCACAGGGGACTCCTACGAGCAGTACTTC.